Listed below are T cell receptor beta chains from one sample, sequenced in a study of blood T cells in healthy people across ages. One entry per CDR3 protein results from TCRdb running MiXCR on the 5' RACE reads. The table lists nearly 800,000 distinct CDR3 sequences, 20% to 25% of them singletons. The sample was also reused in another study, on T cells of mothers and their children.

Sequencing was carried out using blood. These receptor sequences come from a boy between 10 and 17 years old in good health. CDR3s include the opening cysteine and the closing phenylalanine or tryptophan. Fields, in order: J gene, clone size, D gene, V gene, CDR3 protein, CDR3 DNA. The D gene is left open where the match is weak. Clone size is not always given. Where it is, it says once, few, many or a class for expanded clones.

>TRBJ2-1|-|TRBD2|TRBV6-1
CASSVSSGGKYNEQFF
TGTGCCAGCAGTGTTTCTAGCGGGGGGAAATACAATGAGCAGTTCTTC
>TRBJ2-2|-|-|TRBV29-1
CSVEGPSGELFF
TGTAGCGTTGAAGGGCCGTCCGGGGAGCTGTTTTTT
>TRBJ1-1|-|-|TRBV3-1
CASSQDWQGSMAFF
TGTGCCAGCAGCCAAGACTGGCAGGGTAGCATGGCTTTCTTT
>TRBJ1-5|few|-|TRBV28
CASREDNSWQPQHF
TGTGCCAGCAGGGAAGACAACTCATGGCAGCCCCAGCATTTT
>TRBJ2-7|many|TRBD1|TRBV5-1
CASSSDRVTYEQYF
TGCGCCAGCAGCTCCGACAGGGTCACCTACGAGCAGTACTTC
>TRBJ2-3|-|-|TRBV20-1
CSARGTIDRDTQYF
TGCAGTGCTAGGGGCACCATCGATCGGGATACGCAGTATTTT
>TRBJ2-7|few|TRBD1|TRBV7-8
CASSLPTGDPYEQYF
TGTGCCAGCAGCTTACCGACAGGGGATCCCTACGAGCAGTACTTC
>TRBJ2-1|few|TRBD2|TRBV9
CASSPTSQRNEQFF
TGTGCCAGCAGTCCGACTAGCCAGCGGAATGAGCAGTTCTTC
>TRBJ2-1|-|-|TRBV6-2/TRBV6-3
CASSKDSYNEQFF
TGTGCCAGCAGTAAGGACAGCTACAATGAGCAGTTCTTC
>TRBJ2-5|few|TRBD2|TRBV12-3/TRBV12-4
CASNSGLEETQYF
TGTGCCAGCAACTCGGGACTAGAGGAGACCCAGTACTTC
>TRBJ2-4|few|TRBD2|TRBV7-9
CASEGSGGHKNIQYF
TGTGCCAGCGAGGGTAGCGGGGGCCACAAAAACATTCAGTACTTC
>TRBJ2-3|-|TRBD2|TRBV10-3
CATLPLSGGLRDTQYF
TGTGCCACGCTCCCCCTTAGCGGGGGGCTGAGAGATACGCAGTATTTT
>TRBJ2-4|-|-|TRBV4-2
CASSQEATAKNIQYF
TGTGCCAGCAGCCAAGAAGCAACTGCCAAAAACATTCAGTACTTC
>TRBJ1-5|-|-|TRBV10-3
CASKEGVRAGVLNQPQHF
TGTGCCTCCAAGGAGGGGGTAAGGGCAGGGGTCCTTAATCAGCCCCAGCATTTT
>TRBJ2-5|few|TRBD2|TRBV7-2
CASSWGLAGGFLRETQYF
TGTGCCAGCAGCTGGGGACTAGCGGGGGGCTTCCTGCGGGAGACCCAGTACTTC
>TRBJ1-1|-|TRBD1|TRBV5-1
CASRPGQLLTEAFF
TGCGCCAGCAGACCGGGACAGTTGTTAACTGAAGCTTTCTTT
>TRBJ1-2|-|TRBD1|TRBV6-2/TRBV6-3
CASRQSGTAETHGYTF
TGTGCCAGCAGGCAATCCGGGACAGCCGAGACCCATGGCTACACCTTC
>TRBJ1-4|few|TRBD1|TRBV28
CASRSSGTANEKLFF
TGTGCCAGCAGAAGTAGCGGGACAGCTAATGAAAAACTGTTTTTT
>TRBJ2-5|few|-|TRBV29-1
CSVDGGETQYF
TGCAGCGTTGACGGTGGGGAGACCCAGTACTTC
>TRBJ2-1|many|-|TRBV7-2
CASSSLRNEQFF
TGTGCCAGCAGCTCACTTCGGAATGAGCAGTTCTTC
>TRBJ2-7|few|TRBD2|TRBV3-1
CASSQGPTGGEQYF
TGTGCCAGCAGCCAAGGACCGACCGGGGGGGAGCAGTACTTC
>TRBJ2-2|once|-|TRBV14
CASSLYRNTGELFF
TGTGCCAGCAGCCTATACAGGAACACCGGGGAGCTGTTTTTT
>TRBJ2-6|-|TRBD1|TRBV3-1
CASSPLLGQGISGANVLTF
TGTGCCAGCAGCCCTCTACTGGGACAGGGGATCTCTGGGGCCAACGTCCTGACTTTC
>TRBJ1-4|-|TRBD1|TRBV20-1
CSALRTGTLRGVEKLFF
TGCAGTGCTCTACGGACAGGGACCCTTCGGGGTGTTGAAAAACTGTTTTTT
>TRBJ2-3|-|TRBD1|TRBV29-1
CSVSFPDRGLEDTQYF
TGCAGCGTTTCATTCCCGGACAGGGGGCTAGAAGATACGCAGTATTTT
>TRBJ1-6|-|TRBD1|TRBV7-6
CASSLGTGGSSYNSPLHF
TGTGCCAGCAGCTTAGGGACAGGGGGAAGCTCCTATAATTCACCCCTCCACTTT
>TRBJ2-3|once|TRBD1|TRBV4-1
CASSQVPGGVYGDTQYF
TGCGCCAGCAGCCAAGTGCCAGGGGGAGTTTATGGAGATACGCAGTATTTT
>TRBJ2-2|-|-|TRBV20-1
CSARDLERPNTGELFF
TGCAGTGCTAGAGATCTCGAGAGGCCGAACACCGGGGAGCTGTTTTTT
>TRBJ2-1|few|-|TRBV28
CASSLLGYEQFF
TGTGCCAGCAGTTTATTAGGGTATGAGCAGTTCTTC
>TRBJ1-1|-|-|TRBV14
CASSRAGMNTEAFF
TGTGCCAGCAGCCGGGCAGGGATGAACACTGAAGCTTTCTTT
>TRBJ2-5|-|-|TRBV4-2
CASSQDSASQETQYF
TGTGCCAGCAGCCAAGATAGTGCAAGTCAAGAGACCCAGTACTTC
>TRBJ2-7|many|TRBD2|TRBV7-9
CASSPPGLAGVYEQYF
TGTGCCAGCAGCCCCCCGGGACTAGCGGGAGTTTACGAGCAGTACTTC
>TRBJ1-1|few|-|TRBV30
CAGSDILNAEAFF
TGTGCCGGATCCGACATCTTGAACGCTGAAGCTTTCTTT
>TRBJ2-1|-|TRBD1|TRBV5-1
CASSPDRTDNEQFF
TGCGCCAGCAGCCCGGACAGGACAGACAATGAGCAGTTCTTC
>TRBJ2-7|few|-|TRBV10-3
CAIKDNDEQYF
TGTGCCATCAAAGACAACGACGAGCAGTACTTC
>TRBJ2-7|few|-|TRBV30
CAWSVTGPHEQYF
TGTGCCTGGAGTGTGACAGGTCCCCACGAGCAGTACTTC
>TRBJ1-4|-|-|TRBV15
CATSRGRKGHSTNEKLFF
TGTGCCACCAGCAGAGGTCGGAAGGGGCATTCAACTAATGAAAAACTGTTTTTT
>TRBJ2-1|few|-|TRBV25-1
CASSVNHVEQFF
TGTGCCAGCAGTGTCAATCACGTTGAGCAGTTCTTC